A single sample is the source of the 21 T cell receptor beta chains below, sequenced in a study of blood T cell repertoires in COVID-19. Generated by immunoSEQ multiplex PCR, the TCRdb table keeps only in-frame clones and is missing some. The sample has 250,000 to 300,000 clones; 83% are singletons. The material sequenced was peripheral blood. All receptors come from a man of 80 years or more with acute or convalescent COVID-19.

The rearrangement uses TRBV27 and TRBJ2-3; D ambiguous. The CDR3 consists of 11 residues. V was trimmed by 3 bases and J by 6 bases, leaving 4 bases between them. The V gene's germline CDR1 is MNHEY and CDR2 SMNVEV (reference sequence). The DNA for the CDR3 is TGTGCCAGCAGTTTTTCGGATACGCAGTATTTT. The encoded protein is CASSFSDTQYF.

V gene TRBV30 combines with J gene TRBJ2-7; perhaps TRBD1 as D (6 bases). CDR3 length: 15 amino acids. The germline V gene has CDR1 GTSNPN and CDR2 SVGIG (reference sequence). V shed 3 bases and J shed 3 bases, with 18 bases lying between them. The CDR3 region is CAWRGSRTVRYEQYF. In nucleotides, the CDR3 is TGTGCCTGGAGAGGTTCGAGGACAGTCCGCTACGAGCAGTACTTC. The full variable domain, its missing parts supplied by reference TRBV30 and TRBJ2-7, is SQTIHQWPATLVQPVGSPLSLECTVEGTSNPNLYWYRQAAGRGLQLLFYSVGIGQISSEVPQNLSASRPQDRQFILSSKKLLLSDSGFYLCAWRGSRTVRYEQYFGPGTRLTVT.

The chain combines TRBV25-1 with TRBJ2-1, with D perhaps matching TRBD2 (6 bases). V was clipped by 8 bases and J by 4 bases, with 18 bases between them. This CDR3 is 15 amino acids long. Germline CDR1 reads MGHDK; CDR2 reads SYGVNS. This CDR3 reads CASRSWDLQYNEQFF. In DNA, the CDR3 is TGTGCCAGCCGTTCTTGGGACTTACAGTACAATGAGCAGTTCTTC. The whole variable domain, remainder taken from reference TRBV25-1 and TRBJ2-1, is EADIYQTPRYLVIGTGKKITLECSQTMGHDKMYWYQQDPGMELHLIHYSYGVNSTEKGDLSSESTVSRIRTEHFPLTLESARPSHTSQYLCASRSWDLQYNEQFFGPGTRLTVL.

The chain recombines TRBV7-2 with TRBJ2-1, with 11 positions matching TRBD2. This CDR3 is 14 amino acids long. The V gene's germline CDR1 is SGHTA and CDR2 FQGNSA. V trimming: 5 bases; J trimming: 9 bases; junction bases outside the gene matches: 6. This CDR3 reads CASSLLAGAGEQFF. In DNA form, the CDR3 reads TGTGCCAGCAGCCTACTAGCGGGAGCCGGTGAGCAGTTCTTC.

The chain links TRBV7-8 to TRBJ1-1; D gene unclear. The CDR3 spans 15 residues. CDR1 is SGHVS, CDR2 FQNEAQ, per germline. The V gene lost 1 base and the J gene lost 3 bases, with 12 bases spanning the gap. This chain's CDR3 is CASSLGRGLYTEAFF. For the CDR3, the DNA is TGTGCCAGCAGCTTAGGCCGGGGTTTGTACACTGAAGCTTTCTTT.

The genes are TRBV29-1 and TRBJ1-1; no firm D call. This CDR3 spans 12 amino acids. Germline loops: CDR1 SQVTM, CDR2 ANQGSEA. Trimming stripped 3 bases from V and 4 bases from J, with 9 bases between. Here the CDR3 reads CSVDNGVTEAFF. In DNA form, the CDR3 reads TGCAGCGTTGACAACGGGGTCACTGAAGCTTTCTTT.

The V call is TRBV7-8, the J call TRBJ2-1; no reliable D call. Germline V lookup: CDR1 SGHVS, CDR2 FQNEAQ. The CDR3 length is 14 residues. V dropped 3 bases and J dropped 3 bases, with 9 bases sitting between them. The DNA of the CDR3 is TGTGCCAGCAGCTTTACGAGGTACTACAATGAGCAGTTCTTC. Amino acid sequence: CASSFTRYYNEQFF.

The DNA of the CDR3 is TGTGCCAGTAGTTCCCTAACTAGCGGGAGAAGGGTGGAGACCCAGTACTTC. It is translated as CASSSLTSGRRVETQYF. The genes are TRBV19 and TRBJ2-5, with 11 bases identical to TRBD2. CDR3 length equals 17 residues. Germline V gene data show CDR1 as LNHDA and CDR2 as SQIVND (reference sequence). J gave up 5 bases and V 5 bases, and 13 bases lay outside the gene matches.

The V gene is TRBV6-5, the J gene TRBJ1-2; D is possibly TRBD1 (6 bases). Germline CDR1 MNHEY, CDR2 SVGAGI. This CDR3 is 14 amino acids long. The V gene lost 6 bases and the J gene lost 7 bases, with 18 bases spanning the gap. The CDR3 is CASSQTGSEGGYTF. The CDR3 region has the DNA TGTGCCAGCAGCCAGACAGGTTCAGAGGGTGGCTACACCTTC.

The rearrangement links TRBV19 to TRBJ2-7, with 8 bases matching TRBD1. The germline CDR1 and CDR2 sequences are LNHDA and SQIVND (reference sequence). The V segment lost 5 bases and the J segment 2 bases; nucleotides outside the gene matches: 2. There are 13 residues in the CDR3. In nucleotides, the CDR3 is TGTGCCAGTAGTCGGACAGGGCCCTACGAGCAGTACTTC. It encodes CASSRTGPYEQYF.

This chain uses TRBV5-6 with TRBJ2-1; D gene unclear. The CDR3 is 16 amino acids. V lost 4 bases and J lost 7, with 21 bases in between. The V gene's germline CDR1 is SGHDT and CDR2 YYEEEE. This CDR3 is CASSPNRWVATNEQFF. As DNA, the CDR3 is TGTGCCAGCAGCCCAAACCGGTGGGTAGCTACAAATGAGCAGTTCTTC.

The chain couples TRBV7-8 to TRBJ1-2; TRBD1 might be the D (5 bases). V gave up 5 bases and J gave up 2 bases, with 9 bases separating them. Germline CDR1 SGHVS, CDR2 FQNEAQ. There are 13 residues in the CDR3. The chain's CDR3 is CASSLGGNYGYTF. CDR3 nucleotide sequence: TGTGCCAGCAGCCTTGGGGGGAACTATGGCTACACCTTC.

The sample holds one count of this clone. The gene calls are TRBV5-1 and TRBJ2-5; D unclear. The germline gives CDR1 SGHRS, CDR2 YFSETQ. There are 14 residues in the CDR3. Trimming cost V 6 bases and J 0 bases, with 12 bases left between them. The CDR3 region has the DNA TGCGCCAGCACCCGAGGCACAAACCAAGAGACCCAGTACTTC. Its protein is CASTRGTNQETQYF.

V usage is TRBV29-1 and J usage is TRBJ2-7, with D possibly being TRBD1 (6 bases). CDR1 is SQVTM and CDR2 is ANQGSEA in the germline V gene. This CDR3 region has 12 residues. Trimming stripped 4 bases from V and 2 bases from J, with 9 bases between. The CDR3 coding sequence is TGCAGCGTTGTAAGGGGGACCTACGAGCAGTACTTC. Amino acids: CSVVRGTYEQYF.

This chain connects TRBV5-1 to TRBJ2-5; 12 bases fit TRBD2. V was pared by 3 bases and J by 5 bases, with 2 bases of the junction left unmatched. Germline values: CDR1 SGHRS, CDR2 YFSETQ. CDR3 length equals 14 residues. The DNA of the CDR3 is TGCGCCAGCAGCTGGGGACTAGCGGGTGAGACCCAGTACTTC. It is translated as CASSWGLAGETQYF.

The chain carries TRBV28 and TRBJ1-4; possible D gene TRBD1, 5 bases. The V and J ends lost 4 bases and 8 bases respectively, with 14 bases between them. The CDR3 loop spans 14 amino acids. CDR1 and CDR2 from the germline V gene are MDHEN and SYDVKM. CDR3 in DNA: TGTGCCAGCAGTTCCCCAGGGTTCAACGAAAAACTGTTTTTT. It encodes CASSSPGFNEKLFF.

The V gene is TRBV7-9, the J gene TRBJ2-7, with 9 bases that match TRBD2. From germline, CDR1 is SEHNR and CDR2 FQNEAQ (reference sequence). The CDR3 extends over 15 amino acids. V gave up 5 bases and J gave up 7 bases; unmatched junction bases: 12. Here the CDR3 DNA reads TGTGCCAGCAGCGTTAGCGGGAGTTTCGGGGGTGAGCAGTACTTC. Translation: CASSVSGSFGGEQYF. The variable domain in full, with the rest retrieved from reference TRBV7-9 and TRBJ2-7, is DTGVSQNPRHKITKRGQNVTFRCDPISEHNRLYWYRQTLGQGPEFLTYFQNEAQLEKSRLLSDRFSAERPKGSFSTLEIQRTEQGDSAMYLCASSVSGSFGGEQYFGPGTRLTVT.

This clone occurred a few times. The chain couples TRBV4-2 to TRBJ2-3; 9 bases agree with TRBD2. From germline, CDR1 is LGHNA and CDR2 YNFKEQ. J lost 4 bases, V lost 2 bases, and 7 bases had no gene match. The CDR3 spans 16 residues. CDR3 residues: CASSQLGGGAADTQYF. The CDR3 nucleotides read TGTGCCAGCAGCCAATTGGGCGGGGGGGCGGCAGATACGCAGTATTTT.

J is TRBJ1-2 and V is TRBV19; a weak D match, TRBD1 (5 bases). V was shortened by 3 bases and J by 8 bases, with 13 bases between the two germline ends. The germline V gene encodes CDR1 LNHDA and CDR2 SQIVND (reference sequence). The CDR3 length is 13 residues. The CDR3 DNA sequence: TGTGCCAGTAGTATTGGCAGGGCCCACGGCTACACCTTC. Its translation: CASSIGRAHGYTF.

The V and J genes are TRBV19 and TRBJ2-5; TRBD1 matches 11 bases. Losses at the gene ends were 6 bases for V and 5 bases for J; bases not matched to a gene: 8. Germline V lookup: CDR1 LNHDA, CDR2 SQIVND (reference sequence). This CDR3 spans 15 amino acids. The CDR3 is CASSGQGAPGETQYF. The CDR3 nucleotides are TGTGCCAGTAGCGGACAGGGGGCTCCTGGGGAGACCCAGTACTTC.

The chain is built from TRBV28 and TRBJ2-7; D not certain. The CDR3 totals 13 residues. CDR1 is MDHEN and CDR2 is SYDVKM in the germline V gene. Trimming pared 5 bases from V and 5 bases from J, leaving 13 bases between. The CDR3 reads CASSPSDTDEQYF. The CDR3 nucleotides are TGTGCCAGCAGTCCGTCCGACACCGACGAGCAGTACTTC.